This TCR beta chain was recorded in a study of blood T cell repertoires in COVID-19. About the research overall: Acute and convalescent COVID-19 samples came from the United States, Italy and Spain. Sources were T cells, B-cell-depleted T cells, or PBMCs; the material itself was cDNA or gDNA.

As processed by the authors: Amplifying reference gene primers gave estimates of nucleated cell counts. TCRdb's copy holds only in-frame clones and misses some; the assay was immunoSEQ multiplex PCR. Clonal size and the V and J genes are those of that table, whereas D and trimming came from the DNA. The data show 150,000 to 200,000 clones, 60% to 80% seen once. The CDR3 runs 15 residues. Trimming took 2 bases from V and 5 from J; bases not matched to a gene: 5. CDR1 is SGHRS and CDR2 is YFSETQ in the germline V gene. Sequencing input: peripheral blood. The receptor was isolated from a man aged 55 to 70 with active or convalescent COVID-19. The rearrangement uses TRBV5-1 and TRBJ2-5, with 11 positions matching TRBD1. The CDR3 nucleotides are TGCGCCAGCAGCTTAGGACAGGGGGCGTTGGAGACCCAGTACTTC. Translated, it gives CASSLGQGALETQYF.